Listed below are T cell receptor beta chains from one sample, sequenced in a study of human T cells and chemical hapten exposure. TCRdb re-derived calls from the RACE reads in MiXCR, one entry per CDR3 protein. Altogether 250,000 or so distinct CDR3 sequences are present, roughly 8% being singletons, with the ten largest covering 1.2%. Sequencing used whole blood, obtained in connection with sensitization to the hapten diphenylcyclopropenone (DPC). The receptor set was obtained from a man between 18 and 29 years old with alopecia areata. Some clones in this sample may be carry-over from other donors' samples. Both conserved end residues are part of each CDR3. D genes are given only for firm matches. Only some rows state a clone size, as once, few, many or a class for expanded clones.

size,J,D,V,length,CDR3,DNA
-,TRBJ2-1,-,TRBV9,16,CASSVKTVIPLNEQFF,TGTGCCAGCAGCGTAAAAACCGTCATTCCCCTCAATGAGCAGTTCTTC
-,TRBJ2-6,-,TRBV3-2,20,CASSQLGCRTNFSGANVLTF,TGTGCCAGCAGCCAACTTGGGTGCAGGACTAACTTCTCTGGGGCCAACGTCCTGACTTTC
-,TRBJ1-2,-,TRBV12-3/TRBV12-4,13,CASSSGVGYGYTF,TGTGCCAGCAGTTCGGGGGTGGGCTATGGCTACACCTTC
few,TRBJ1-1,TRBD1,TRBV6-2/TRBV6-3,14,CAGRQGQSGTEAFF,TGTGCCGGCAGACAGGGGCAATCGGGCACTGAAGCTTTCTTT
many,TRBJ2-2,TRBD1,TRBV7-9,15,CASSSPGQKSGELFF,TGTGCCAGCAGCTCCCCGGGACAGAAGTCCGGGGAGCTGTTTTTT
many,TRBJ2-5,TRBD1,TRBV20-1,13,CSALRDSEETQYF,TGCAGTGCTCTCCGGGACAGCGAAGAGACCCAGTACTTC
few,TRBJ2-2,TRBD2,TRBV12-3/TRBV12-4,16,CASSPGGRIRTGELFF,TGTGCCAGCAGTCCGGGGGGGCGAATTCGGACCGGGGAGCTGTTTTTT
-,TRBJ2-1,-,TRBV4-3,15,CASSQTEGHQNEQFF,TGCGCCAGCAGCCAGACTGAGGGACACCAGAATGAGCAGTTCTTC
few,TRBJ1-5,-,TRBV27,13,CASSLSVNQPQHF,TGTGCCAGCAGTTTATCAGTCAATCAGCCCCAGCATTTT
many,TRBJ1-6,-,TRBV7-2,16,CASSLVAGLRNSPLHF,TGTGCCAGCAGCTTAGTTGCCGGGCTGAGGAATTCACCCCTCCACTTT
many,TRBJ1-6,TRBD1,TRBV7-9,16,CASSLDPGQGRSPLHF,TGTGCCAGCAGCTTGGACCCGGGACAGGGCAGATCACCCCTCCACTTT
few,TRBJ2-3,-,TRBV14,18,CASSQVNGPIIFPDTQYF,TGTGCCAGCAGCCAAGTCAACGGGCCCATAATTTTCCCAGATACGCAGTATTTT
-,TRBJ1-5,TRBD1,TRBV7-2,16,CASSSRGTGGYQPQHF,TGTGCCAGCAGCTCCAGGGGGACAGGGGGCTATCAGCCCCAGCATTTT
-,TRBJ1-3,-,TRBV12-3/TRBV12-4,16,CASRHRDASSGNTIYF,TGTGCCAGCAGACACCGGGACGCCAGCTCTGGAAACACCATATATTTT
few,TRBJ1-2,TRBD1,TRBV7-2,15,CASGTTGGLNYGYTF,TGTGCCAGCGGGACAACAGGGGGACTTAACTATGGCTACACCTTC
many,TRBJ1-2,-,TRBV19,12,CASSRELYGYTF,TGTGCCAGCTCGAGGGAGTTATATGGCTACACCTTC
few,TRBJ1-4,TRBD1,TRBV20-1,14,CSAGPGQINEKLFF,TGCAGTGCCGGCCCGGGACAGATCAATGAAAAACTGTTTTTT
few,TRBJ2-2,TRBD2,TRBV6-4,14,CASKASGDTGELFF,TGTGCCAGCAAAGCTAGCGGTGACACCGGGGAGCTGTTTTTT
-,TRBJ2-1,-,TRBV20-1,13,CSAPPTGYNEQFF,TGCAGTGCCCCACCGACAGGTTACAATGAGCAGTTCTTC
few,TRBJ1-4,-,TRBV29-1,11,CSVGQGEKLFF,TGCAGCGTTGGGCAGGGAGAAAAACTGTTTTTT
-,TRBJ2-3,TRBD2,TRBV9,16,CASSGSSGGLTDTQYF,TGTGCCAGCAGCGGATCTAGCGGGGGTCTCACAGATACGCAGTATTTT
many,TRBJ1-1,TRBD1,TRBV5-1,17,CASSLAPTGTATSEAFF,TGCGCCAGCAGCTTGGCCCCAACCGGGACAGCAACCTCTGAAGCTTTCTTT
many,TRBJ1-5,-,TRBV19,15,CASSMPPVTNQPQHF,TGTGCCAGTAGTATGCCTCCGGTCACCAATCAGCCCCAGCATTTT
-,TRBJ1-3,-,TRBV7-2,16,CASSLFRGAAGNTIYF,TGTGCCAGCAGCTTATTCCGGGGGGCGGCTGGAAACACCATATATTTT
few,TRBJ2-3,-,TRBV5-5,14,CASSLAGPADTQYF,TGTGCCAGCAGCTTGGCAGGGCCGGCAGATACGCAGTATTTT
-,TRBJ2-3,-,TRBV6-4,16,CASSDKEASGADTQYF,TGTGCCAGCAGTGACAAGGAAGCTAGTGGTGCAGATACGCAGTATTTT
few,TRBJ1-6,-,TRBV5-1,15,CASSLVREYNSPLHF,TGCGCCAGCAGCTTGGTTCGGGAATATAATTCACCCCTCCACTTT
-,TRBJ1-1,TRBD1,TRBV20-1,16,CSADPRDRGVETEAFF,TGCAGTGCGGACCCCCGGGACAGGGGGGTCGAAACTGAAGCTTTCTTT
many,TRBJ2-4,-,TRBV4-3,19,CASSQDRDQGMVTKNIQYF,TGCGCCAGCAGCCAAGATCGTGACCAGGGGATGGTAACCAAAAACATTCAGTACTTC
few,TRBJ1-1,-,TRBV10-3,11,CAIGPGTEAFF,TGTGCCATAGGGCCCGGCACTGAAGCTTTCTTT
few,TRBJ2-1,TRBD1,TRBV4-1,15,CASSQVTGERNEQFF,TGCGCCAGCAGCCAAGTTACAGGGGAGCGCAATGAGCAGTTCTTC
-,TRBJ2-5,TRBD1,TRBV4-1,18,CASSLLNSGTGGSETQYF,TGCGCCAGCAGCCTCTTAAACTCCGGGACAGGGGGCTCGGAGACCCAGTACTTC
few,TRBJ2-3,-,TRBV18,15,CASSPWAISTDTQYF,TGTGCCAGCTCACCTTGGGCAATAAGCACAGATACGCAGTATTTT
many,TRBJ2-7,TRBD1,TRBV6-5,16,CASSSVDRGLSYEQYF,TGTGCCAGCAGTTCCGTTGACAGGGGGCTCTCCTACGAGCAGTACTTC
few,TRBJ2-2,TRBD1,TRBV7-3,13,CASSPGTGTELFF,TGTGCCAGCAGCCCCGGGACAGGGACGGAGCTGTTTTTT
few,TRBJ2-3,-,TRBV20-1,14,CSAPLGGAGDTQYF,TGCAGTGCTCCCTTAGGGGGGGCGGGAGATACGCAGTATTTT
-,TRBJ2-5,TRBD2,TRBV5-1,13,CASSFSSGETQYF,TGCGCCAGCAGCTTCAGTAGCGGGGAGACCCAGTACTTC
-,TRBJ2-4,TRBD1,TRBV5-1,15,CASSSTGTAKNIQYF,TGCGCCAGCAGCTCTACCGGGACAGCTAAAAACATTCAGTACTTC
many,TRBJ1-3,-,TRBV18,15,CASSPPGRVENTIYF,TGTGCCAGCTCACCACCGGGCAGGGTCGAAAACACCATATATTTT
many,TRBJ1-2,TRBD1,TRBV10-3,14,CAIKGTVLNYGYTF,TGTGCCATCAAAGGGACAGTGCTTAACTATGGCTACACCTTC
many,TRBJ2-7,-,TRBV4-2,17,CASSPTRAGKKAYEQYF,TGTGCCAGCAGCCCCACCCGGGCGGGAAAAAAAGCCTACGAGCAGTACTTC
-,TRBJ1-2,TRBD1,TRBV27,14,CASSLTGQGAGYIF,TGTGCCAGCAGTTTAACCGGACAGGGGGCTGGCTACATCTTC
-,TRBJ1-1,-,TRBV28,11,CASNTNTEAFF,TGTGCCAGCAATACGAACACTGAAGCTTTCTTT
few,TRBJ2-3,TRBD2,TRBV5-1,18,CASSLAGLAGGRIFAQYF,TGCGCCAGCAGCTTGGCGGGACTAGCGGGGGGGCGTATTTTCGCGCAGTATTTT
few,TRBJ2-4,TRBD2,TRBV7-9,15,CASSLGGEGKNIQYF,TGTGCCAGCAGCTTAGGCGGGGAGGGCAAAAACATTCAGTACTTC
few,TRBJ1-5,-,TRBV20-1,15,CSVAGTRRTNQPQHF,TGCAGTGTGGCGGGGACGCGACGGACCAATCAGCCCCAGCATTTT
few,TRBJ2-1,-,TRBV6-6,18,CASSYSMGPSGSYNEQFF,TGTGCCAGCAGTTACTCGATGGGCCCTAGTGGCTCCTACAATGAGCAGTTCTTC